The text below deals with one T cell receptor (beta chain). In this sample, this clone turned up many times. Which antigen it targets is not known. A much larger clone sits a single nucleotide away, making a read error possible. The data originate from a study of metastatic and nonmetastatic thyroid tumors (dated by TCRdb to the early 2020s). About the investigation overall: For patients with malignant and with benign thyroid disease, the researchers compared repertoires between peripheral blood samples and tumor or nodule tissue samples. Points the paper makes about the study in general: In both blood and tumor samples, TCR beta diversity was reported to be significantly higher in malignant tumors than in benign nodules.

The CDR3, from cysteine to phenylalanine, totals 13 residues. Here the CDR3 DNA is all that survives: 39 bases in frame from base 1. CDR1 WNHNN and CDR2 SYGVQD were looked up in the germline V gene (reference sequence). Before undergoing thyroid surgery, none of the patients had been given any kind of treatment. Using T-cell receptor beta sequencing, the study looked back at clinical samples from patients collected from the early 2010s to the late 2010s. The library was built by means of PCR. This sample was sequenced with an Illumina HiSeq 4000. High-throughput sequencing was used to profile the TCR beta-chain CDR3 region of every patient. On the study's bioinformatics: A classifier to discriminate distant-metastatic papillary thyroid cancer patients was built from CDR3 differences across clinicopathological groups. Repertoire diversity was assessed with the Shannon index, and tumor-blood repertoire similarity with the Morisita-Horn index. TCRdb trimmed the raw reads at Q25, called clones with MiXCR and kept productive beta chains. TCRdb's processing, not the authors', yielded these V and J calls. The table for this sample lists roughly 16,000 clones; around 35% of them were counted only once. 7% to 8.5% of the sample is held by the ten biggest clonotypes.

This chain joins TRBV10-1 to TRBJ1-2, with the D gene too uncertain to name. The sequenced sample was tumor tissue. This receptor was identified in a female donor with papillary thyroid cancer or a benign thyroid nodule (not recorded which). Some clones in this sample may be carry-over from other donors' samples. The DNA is TGCGTCAGCAGTGAAAGGAGGACCTATGGCTACACCTTC. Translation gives CVSSERRTYGYTF.